This T cell receptor (beta chain) was sequenced during a study of blood T cell repertoires in COVID-19. Study as a whole: COVID-19 samples, acute and convalescent, were from the United States, Italy and Spain. In each case, the material was cDNA or gDNA derived from T cells, B-cell-depleted T cells, or PBMCs.

Per the original data handling: By means of reference gene primer amplification, nucleated cell counts were estimated. This table comes from immunoSEQ multiplex PCR, and its TCRdb copy is limited to in-frame clones, with some not included. That table gives V, J and clone size, and the DNA gave D and trimming. The sample consists of 200,000 to 300,000 clones, more than 70% of them appearing once. This CDR3 region has 15 residues. Trimming shortened V by 5 bases and J by 7 bases, and 18 bases separated the two germline ends. Germline values: CDR1 SGHTA, CDR2 FQGTGA. The chain carries TRBV7-3 and TRBJ2-1; a possible D gene is TRBD2 (7 bases). Sequencing was carried out using peripheral blood. The clonotype originates from a woman in her forties or fifties with acute or convalescent COVID-19. The CDR3 bases are TGTGCCAGCAGCCATCCGGGGGGCGCGACGAATGAGCAGTTCTTC. Residues: CASSHPGGATNEQFF.